The clone carrying this TCR beta chain was observed a handful of times. Antigen unknown. These data originate in a study of T-cell memory formation after mild COVID-19. Study results and caveats: Pre-infection memory harbored some responding clones, suggesting cross-reactive memory joined.

TCRdb redid the calling of the 5' RACE reads with MiXCR, one entry per CDR3 protein. The table lists around 250,000 distinct CDR3 sequences, 8.5% to 9.5% of them singletons. The specimen sequenced was PBMCs or a T cell subset sorted from them (not recorded which). This receptor was obtained from a man younger than 35 who had mild COVID-19 (a few samples of this study predate the infection). Cell type and time point are not known.

The chain's CDR3 is CASSLNSLAKNIQYF. DNA for the CDR3: TGTGCCAGCAGTTTAAACAGCCTAGCCAAAAACATTCAGTACTTC. V usage is TRBV12-3 or TRBV12-4 and J usage is TRBJ2-4; no clear D gene. The CDR3 length is 15 residues. The V gene lost 2 bases and the J gene lost 0 bases, with 8 bases spanning the gap.